Presented here are 22 T cell receptor beta chains from one specimen sequenced in a study of PD-L1 blockade in urothelial cancer. The protocol was immunoSEQ multiplex PCR, while the TCRdb copy is restricted to in-frame clones and leaves out a portion. This sample has around 110,000 clones; approximately 90% occur once, and the top ten carry under 2%. Time point denoted: peripheral blood 6 weeks after treatment start. The specimen was PBMCs, collected around atezolizumab (anti-PD-L1) treatment. The receptor set was obtained from a man aged 55 to 70 with urothelial cancer.

The chain has TRBV25-1 and TRBJ2-1; TRBD2 aligns across 9 bases. The CDR3 is 14 residues long. CDR1 and CDR2 (germline): MGHDK, SYGVNS. V dropped 4 bases and J dropped 3; count of bases not matched to a gene: 1. The DNA of the CDR3 is TGTGCCAGCAGTGTTAGCGGGAGCTACAATGAGCAGTTCTTC. Residues: CASSVSGSYNEQFF.

This clone came up once. The rearrangement uses TRBV14 and TRBJ2-2, with 11 nucleotides matching TRBD2. The CDR3 sequence is 18 residues long. J gave up 8 bases and V 2 bases, and 13 bases lay outside the gene matches. The germline V gene encodes CDR1 SGHDN and CDR2 FVKESK. Here the CDR3 DNA reads TGTGCCAGCAGCCAAACCAGCACTAGCGGGGGCCTGGGAGGGGAGCTGTTTTTT. It specifies CASSQTSTSGGLGGELFF.

This rearrangement joins TRBV7-2 to TRBJ2-2, with 8 bases aligning to TRBD2. The J segment lost 7 bases and the V segment lost 1 base, leaving 8 bases of the junction unmatched. The CDR3 totals 16 residues. Germline V lookup: CDR1 SGHTA, CDR2 FQGNSA. The CDR3 protein is CASSLGGLAYLGELFF. CDR3 coding DNA: TGTGCCAGCAGCTTAGGCGGACTAGCCTATCTCGGGGAGCTGTTTTTT.

The chain joins TRBV27 to TRBJ2-3; 9 nucleotides agree with TRBD2. The germline V gene encodes CDR1 MNHEY and CDR2 SMNVEV (reference sequence). The J segment lost 5 bases and the V segment lost 6 bases, leaving 15 bases of the junction unmatched. CDR3 length equals 17 residues. This CDR3 is CASSPGGGRAFGDTQYF. As DNA, the CDR3 is TGTGCCAGCAGCCCGGGGGGCGGGAGGGCATTTGGAGATACGCAGTATTTT.

The chain recombines TRBV6-6 with TRBJ2-5, with a weak D call TRBD2 (5 bases). This CDR3 region has 16 residues. Germline V gene sequence: CDR1 MNHNY, CDR2 SVGAGI (reference sequence). The V end was cut by 4 bases, the J end by 5 bases, with 20 bases between. The CDR3 DNA is TGTGCCAGCAGTTTGGGTTGGACGAAACGCGGGGAGACCCAGTACTTC. Encoded protein: CASSLGWTKRGETQYF.

V gene TRBV13 combines with J gene TRBJ2-7; D perhaps matches TRBD2 (7 bases). Germline CDR1 and CDR2: PRHDT and FYEKMQ (reference sequence). The V end was cut by 3 bases, the J end by 6 bases, with 12 bases between. CDR3 length equals 13 residues. CDR3 loop: CASSLRGRGEQYF. Here the CDR3 DNA reads TGTGCCAGCAGCTTGAGGGGGAGGGGCGAGCAGTACTTC.

The V and J genes are TRBV7-8 and TRBJ2-7, with 13 bases matching TRBD2. Germline-derived CDR1 and CDR2 are SGHVS and FQNEAQ. The V and J ends lost 1 base and 6 bases, in that order; junction bases with no gene match: 6. The CDR3 is made up of 16 amino acids. The CDR3 protein is CASSLGGLAGVSEQYF. In nucleotides, the CDR3 is TGTGCCAGCAGCTTAGGTGGACTAGCGGGGGTATCCGAGCAGTACTTC. The entire variable domain, with the rest obtained from reference TRBV7-8 and TRBJ2-7, is as follows: GAGVSQSPRYKVAKRGQDVALRCDPISGHVSLFWYQQALGQGPEFLTYFQNEAQLDKSGLPSDRFFAERPEGSVSTLKIQRTQQEDSAVYLCASSLGGLAGVSEQYFGPGTRLTVT.

The CDR3 DNA sequence: TGTGCCAGCAGCTTAGGGGGCTTTAGCTCCTACGAGCAGTACTTC. It is translated as CASSLGGFSSYEQYF. The chain couples TRBV13 to TRBJ2-7; D ambiguous. The CDR3 runs to 15 residues. Germline CDR1 is PRHDT and CDR2 is FYEKMQ (reference sequence). V dropped 0 bases and J dropped 0 bases, with 9 bases sitting between them.

V and J are TRBV2 and TRBJ1-2, with 7 bases fitting TRBD1. The germline gives CDR1 SNHLY, CDR2 FYNNEI. The CDR3 sequence is 13 residues long. The V segment lost 6 bases and the J segment 8 bases; nucleotides outside the gene matches: 9. CDR3 sequence reads: CASSLQGLLGYTF. CDR3 DNA: TGTGCCAGCAGCCTACAGGGGTTGTTGGGCTACACCTTC.

This clone turned up a few times. The chain couples TRBV9 to TRBJ2-7, with D tentatively TRBD1 (6 bases). The CDR3 totals 12 residues. Germline V gene lookup returns CDR1 SGDLS and CDR2 YYNGEE. The V and J ends lost 3 bases and 6 bases respectively, with 10 bases between them. This CDR3 reads CASSAQGLEQYF. The CDR3 DNA follows: TGTGCCAGCAGCGCACAGGGTCTCGAGCAGTACTTC.

The V and J genes are TRBV18 and TRBJ1-5, with TRBD1 matching 7 bases. V gave up 3 bases and J gave up 5 bases; unmatched junction bases: 7. There are 15 residues in the CDR3. CDR1 is KGHSH and CDR2 is LQKENI in the germline V gene. The CDR3 DNA reads TGTGCCAGCTCACCCGGACAGGTGAAAGATCAGCCCCAGCATTTT. This encodes CASSPGQVKDQPQHF.

This chain uses TRBV23-1 with TRBJ2-3; 11 bases align to TRBD2. TRBV23-1 carries the ORF label, with uncertain function. V lost 2 bases to trimming and J lost 6 bases; unmatched junction nucleotides: 10. The CDR3 covers 17 residues. The CDR3 reads CASSQTGASGRKDTQYF. The CDR3 nucleotides are TGCGCCAGCAGTCAAACCGGGGCTAGCGGGAGGAAGGATACGCAGTATTTT.

V usage is TRBV29-1 and J usage is TRBJ2-7; 11 bases align to TRBD2. This CDR3 has 15 residues. CDR1 and CDR2 (germline): SQVTM, ANQGSEA. The J segment lost 9 bases and the V segment lost 4 bases, leaving 14 bases of the junction unmatched. The CDR3 DNA is TGCAGCGTTGTTTTCTCAGGGACTAGCGGCGTGCCGCAGTACTTC. Its translation: CSVVFSGTSGVPQYF.

The chain links TRBV30 to TRBJ2-1, with 9 bases aligning to TRBD2. The CDR3 is made up of 14 amino acids. J was trimmed by 8 bases and V by 2 bases; bases with no gene match: 7. The germline CDR1 and CDR2 sequences are GTSNPN and SVGIG (reference sequence). Here the CDR3 DNA reads TGTGCCTGGAGTATGGTTTTAGCGGGAGATGAGCAGTTCTTC. This sequence encodes CAWSMVLAGDEQFF.

This sequence joins TRBV28 and TRBJ1-6; 8 nucleotides align to TRBD1. Trimming took 5 bases from V and 0 from J; bases not matched to a gene: 18. CDR1 and CDR2 from the germline V gene are MDHEN and SYDVKM. The CDR3 runs 21 residues. CDR3: CASSPATTGDSVSSYNSPLHF. CDR3 DNA: TGTGCCAGCAGTCCGGCTACGACAGGGGATTCCGTCAGCTCCTATAATTCACCCCTCCACTTT.

This chain connects TRBV4-1 to TRBJ1-5, with a weak D call TRBD1 (6 bases). The CDR3 has 16 residues. Deletions cut 1 base from V and 7 bases from J, with 17 bases between. Germline CDR1 is MGHRA and CDR2 is YSYEKL. The CDR3 reads CASSQAMAGAVQPQHF. In nucleotides, the CDR3 is TGCGCCAGCAGCCAAGCAATGGCAGGGGCAGTACAGCCCCAGCATTTT.

The CDR3 DNA reads TGTGCCAGCAGCTCCCCGACGGGGGAGGATACGCAGTATTTT. Translated, it gives CASSSPTGEDTQYF. This chain connects TRBV5-4 to TRBJ2-3; a possible D gene is TRBD2 (6 bases). The CDR3 extends over 14 amino acids. Trimming took 3 bases from V and 6 from J, leaving 14 bases between them. The germline V gene has CDR1 SGHNT and CDR2 YYREEE (reference sequence). The variable domain in full, with the rest retrieved from reference TRBV5-4 and TRBJ2-3, is ETGVTQSPTHLIKTRGQQVTLRCSSQSGHNTVSWYQQALGQGPQFIFQYYREEENGRGNFPPRFSGLQFPNYSSELNVNALELDDSALYLCASSSPTGEDTQYFGPGTRLTVL.

The chain recombines TRBV5-1 with TRBJ2-1, with 8 bases that match TRBD2. The V gene's germline CDR1 is SGHRS and CDR2 YFSETQ. This CDR3 contains 16 residues. The V gene end was trimmed by 4 bases and the J gene end by 4 bases; junction bases not matched to a gene: 10. This CDR3 reads CASSPPLAGGYNEQFF. CDR3 sequence (DNA): TGCGCCAGCAGCCCACCCCTCGCGGGGGGTTACAATGAGCAGTTCTTC.

This clone was seen just once. This sequence joins TRBV28 and TRBJ2-3, with a tentative D call TRBD1 (6 bases). V was cut by 7 bases and J by 6 bases, with 23 bases left in between. The CDR3 is 16 amino acids. Germline CDR1 reads MDHEN; CDR2 reads SYDVKM. CDR3 sequence: CASKRTVAGVSDTQYF. The CDR3 DNA sequence: TGTGCCAGCAAAAGAACGGTTGCAGGGGTTTCGGATACGCAGTATTTT.

The J gene is TRBJ2-5, the V gene TRBV4-1, with 10 bases fitting TRBD2. J lost 7 bases, V lost 0 bases, and 11 bases had no gene match. CDR1 and CDR2 from the germline V gene are MGHRA and YSYEKL. The CDR3 covers 17 residues. The DNA of the CDR3 is TGCGCCAGCAGCCAAGATACTAGCGGGATCCTGGGGGGGACCCAGTACTTC. Amino acids: CASSQDTSGILGGTQYF.

This clone was observed a single time. The gene calls are TRBV28 and TRBJ2-7, with D possibly being TRBD2 (6 bases). V was shortened by 6 bases and J by 0 bases, with 15 bases between the two germline ends. Germline values: CDR1 MDHEN, CDR2 SYDVKM. This CDR3 has 15 residues. CDR3 loop: CASRLPGLSSYEQYF. The CDR3 nucleotides are TGTGCCAGCAGACTACCGGGACTTAGCTCCTACGAGCAGTACTTC.

This clone came up once. The CDR3 DNA sequence: TGTGCCAGTAGTCTACGGGGTTGGGGACAGGCCACTGAAGCTTTCTTT. This codes for CASSLRGWGQATEAFF. The gene calls are TRBV19 and TRBJ1-1; 8 bases fit TRBD1. Per germline, CDR1 LNHDA and CDR2 SQIVND (reference sequence). The CDR3 spans 16 residues. V lost 5 bases to trimming and J lost 4 bases; unmatched junction nucleotides: 12.